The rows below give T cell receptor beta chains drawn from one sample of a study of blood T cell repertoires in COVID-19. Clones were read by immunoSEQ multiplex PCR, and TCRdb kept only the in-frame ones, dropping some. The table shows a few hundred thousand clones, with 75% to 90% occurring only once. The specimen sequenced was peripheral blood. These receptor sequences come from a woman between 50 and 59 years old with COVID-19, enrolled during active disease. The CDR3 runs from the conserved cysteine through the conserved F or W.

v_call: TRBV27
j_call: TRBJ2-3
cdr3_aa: CASSLSAGLARSTDTQYF

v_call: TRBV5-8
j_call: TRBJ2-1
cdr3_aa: CASSFGQIAVNEQFF

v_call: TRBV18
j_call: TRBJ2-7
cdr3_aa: CASSPDTGITYEQYF

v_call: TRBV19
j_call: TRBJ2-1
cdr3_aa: CASSIAGGLNEQFF

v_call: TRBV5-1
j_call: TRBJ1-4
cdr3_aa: CASSLGGVDAEKLFF

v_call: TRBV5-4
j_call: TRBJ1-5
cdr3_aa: CASSLGGSNQPQHF

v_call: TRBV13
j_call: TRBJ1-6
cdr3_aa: CASSLGQGNSPLHF

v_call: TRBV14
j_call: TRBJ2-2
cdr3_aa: CASSQEGKGLANTGELFF

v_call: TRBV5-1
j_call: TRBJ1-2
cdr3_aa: CASSLTQGGVSGYTF

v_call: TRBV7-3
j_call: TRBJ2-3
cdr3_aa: CASSLLAGTSGSTDTQYF

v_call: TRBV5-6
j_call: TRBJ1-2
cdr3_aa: CASSLEGGRAYGYTF

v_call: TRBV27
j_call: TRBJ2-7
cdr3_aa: CASSRYPGTSGEQYF

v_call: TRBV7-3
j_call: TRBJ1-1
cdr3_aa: CASSLIGGRVTEAFF

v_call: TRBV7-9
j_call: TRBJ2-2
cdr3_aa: CASSLASSGRAGELFF

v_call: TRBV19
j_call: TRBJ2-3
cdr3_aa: CASSRRTSSDTQYF

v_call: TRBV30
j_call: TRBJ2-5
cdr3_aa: CAWSRQVQETQYF

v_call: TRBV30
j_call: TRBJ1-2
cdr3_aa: CAWSHQGAPQYGYTF

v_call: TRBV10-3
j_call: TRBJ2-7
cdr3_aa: CAISPGTGLYEQYF

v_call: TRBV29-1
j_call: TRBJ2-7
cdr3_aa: CSVVGQGGYEQYF

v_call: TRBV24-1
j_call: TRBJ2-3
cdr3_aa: CATSDALTSGRAGDTQYF

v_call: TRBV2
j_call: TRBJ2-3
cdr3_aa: CASLRDNTDTQYF

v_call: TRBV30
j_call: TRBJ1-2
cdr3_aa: CAWSVNRGAYGYTF

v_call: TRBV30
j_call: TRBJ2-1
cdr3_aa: CAWSVVSGTNEQFF

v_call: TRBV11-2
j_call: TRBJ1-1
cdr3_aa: CASSSYRDRGNHGAFF

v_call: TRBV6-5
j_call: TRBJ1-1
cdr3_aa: CASSNSGGTEAFF

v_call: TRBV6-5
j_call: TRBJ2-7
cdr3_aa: CASSPNRGREQYF

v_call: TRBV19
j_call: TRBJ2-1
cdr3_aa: CASTLGLAGSYNEQFF

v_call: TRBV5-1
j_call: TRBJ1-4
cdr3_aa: CASRQGPGKKLFF